This entry lists 15 T cell receptor beta chains sequenced from one sample in a study of blood T cell repertoires in COVID-19. Only in-frame clones appear in the TCRdb table, and some are missing; sequencing was by immunoSEQ multiplex PCR. The data show hundreds of thousands of clones, with 86% seen just once and roughly 4% held by the top ten. Sequenced input: PBMCs or T cells enriched from blood (not recorded which). The receptors here all came from a woman aged 25 to 39 who had been exposed to COVID-19.

The rearrangement uses TRBV11-2 and TRBJ1-1; D remains ambiguous. V lost 7 bases, J lost 4 bases, and 13 bases lay in between. The germline V gene encodes CDR1 SGHAT and CDR2 FQNNGV. The CDR3 has 13 amino acids. The CDR3 here is CASTEIRGTEAFF. The CDR3 nucleotides are TGTGCCAGCACCGAGATCCGTGGCACTGAAGCTTTCTTT.

This clone was detected only once. V usage is TRBV3-1 (or the pseudogene TRBV3-2) and J usage is TRBJ1-5; D is undetermined. Germline CDR1 LGHDT, CDR2 YNNKEL (reference sequence). The CDR3 runs 12 residues. The V gene lost 0 bases and the J gene lost 7 bases, with 4 bases spanning the gap. This CDR3 reads CASSQDAQPQHF. The DNA for the CDR3 is TGTGCCAGCAGCCAAGATGCGCAGCCCCAGCATTTT.

The chain has TRBV7-9 and TRBJ2-1; 7 positions agree with TRBD2. The J segment lost 1 base and the V segment lost 0 bases, leaving 6 bases of the junction unmatched. The CDR3 runs to 17 residues. Germline CDR1 reads SEHNR; CDR2 reads FQNEAQ (reference sequence). CDR3 DNA sequence: TGTGCCAGCAGCTTAGCGTGGGACTACCCTTCCTACAATGAGCAGTTCTTC. It is translated as CASSLAWDYPSYNEQFF.

The rearrangement uses TRBV25-1 and TRBJ1-2; 7 bases line up with TRBD1. This CDR3 comprises 16 residues. Germline assignment: CDR1 MGHDK and CDR2 SYGVNS. V trimming: 1 base; J trimming: 6 bases; junction bases outside the gene matches: 11. The CDR3 protein is CASSEFGGGAENGYTF. For the CDR3, the DNA is TGTGCCAGCAGTGAATTTGGAGGGGGCGCGGAAAATGGCTACACCTTC.

This chain connects TRBV15 to TRBJ2-1; no definite D call. V was shortened by 2 bases and J by 5 bases, with 10 bases between the two germline ends. Germline V lookup: CDR1 LNHNV, CDR2 YYDKDF (reference sequence). This CDR3 region has 14 residues. CDR3 DNA sequence: TGTGCCACCAGCAGATCGAGGCCTGACAATGAGCAGTTCTTC. This gives the protein CATSRSRPDNEQFF.

J is TRBJ2-6 and V is TRBV4-1, with 9 positions matching TRBD1. Germline assignment: CDR1 MGHRA and CDR2 YSYEKL. After removal of 0 bases from V and 0 bases from J, the junction contained 6 bases not matched to a gene. This CDR3 has 19 residues. CDR3 amino acids: CASSQERDRVVSGANVLTF. As DNA, the CDR3 is TGCGCCAGCAGCCAAGAGAGGGACAGGGTGGTCTCTGGGGCCAACGTCCTGACTTTC.

This clone appeared a single time. Other DNA sequences in this sample translate to the same CDR3. This rearrangement joins TRBV5-1 to TRBJ1-5; D perhaps matches TRBD1 (5 bases). Trimming removed 0 bases from V and 3 bases from J, with 7 bases in between. This CDR3 is built from 14 residues. Germline CDR1 is SGHRS and CDR2 is YFSETQ. The DNA for the CDR3 is TGCGCCAGCAGCTTGGAGGGGAACAATCAGCCCCAGCATTTT. As protein: CASSLEGNNQPQHF.

V is TRBV5-1 and J is TRBJ1-2, with TRBD1 matching over 7 bases. Germline V gene data show CDR1 as SGHRS and CDR2 as YFSETQ. Losses at the gene ends were 4 bases for V and 2 bases for J; bases not matched to a gene: 17. The CDR3 contains 18 residues. The CDR3 DNA reads TGCGCCAGCAGCCCCGTTCCTGGTCCCGGGACAGCCAACTATGGCTACACCTTC. The encoded protein is CASSPVPGPGTANYGYTF. The whole variable domain, remainder taken from reference TRBV5-1 and TRBJ1-2, is KAGVTQTPRYLIKTRGQQVTLSCSPISGHRSVSWYQQTPGQGLQFLFEYFSETQRNKGNFPGRFSGRQFSNSRSEMNVSTLELGDSALYLCASSPVPGPGTANYGYTFGSGTRLTVV.

This clone came up a few times. V gene TRBV5-4 combines with J gene TRBJ1-3; TRBD1 matches at 9 bases. Germline values: CDR1 SGHNT, CDR2 YYREEE (reference sequence). V lost 0 bases, J lost 0 bases, and 4 bases stayed unmatched. The length of the CDR3 is 17 residues. The CDR3 loop is CASSLEGQGSSGNTIYF. In nucleotides, the CDR3 is TGTGCCAGCAGCTTGGAGGGACAGGGCAGCTCTGGAAACACCATATATTTT. Using reference TRBV5-4 and TRBJ1-3 for the parts outside the CDR3, the full variable domain is ETGVTQSPTHLIKTRGQQVTLRCSSQSGHNTVSWYQQALGQGPQFIFQYYREEENGRGNFPPRFSGLQFPNYSSELNVNALELDDSALYLCASSLEGQGSSGNTIYFGEGSWLTVV.

The chain recombines TRBV7-2 with TRBJ1-6, with D perhaps TRBD1 (5 bases). CDR1 and CDR2 (germline): SGHTA, FQGNSA. The CDR3 extends over 15 amino acids. Trimming took off 6 bases at V and 10 bases at J, with 19 bases between the two ends. The CDR3 is CASRPRRGNGSPLHF. DNA of the CDR3: TGTGCCAGCAGACCACGGCGGGGGAATGGGTCACCCCTCCACTTT.

This chain joins TRBV12-3 or TRBV12-4 and TRBJ1-2, with 8 bases matching TRBD1. This CDR3 is 13 amino acids long. V lost 3 bases, J lost 9 bases, and 6 bases stayed unmatched. CDR3 sequence (DNA): TGTGCCAGCAGTTTTGGACAGGGTTCTCGCTACACCTTC. Its protein product is CASSFGQGSRYTF.

This clone appeared a single time. This chain uses TRBV7-3 with TRBJ1-1; D is unresolved. Germline V lookup: CDR1 SGHTA, CDR2 FQGTGA. The ends were cut back, 1 base at V and 1 base at J, with 4 bases in the middle. The CDR3 is made up of 13 amino acids. CDR3: CASSLSRNTEAFF. The CDR3 nucleotides are TGTGCCAGCAGCTTAAGTAGGAACACTGAAGCTTTCTTT.

Notes on this clone: The same CDR3 is also encoded by other DNA sequences in this sample. This chain connects TRBV18 to TRBJ1-2, with 10 bases matching TRBD1. The CDR3 loop spans 15 amino acids. Germline lookup yields CDR1 KGHSH and CDR2 LQKENI. After removal of 3 bases from V and 2 bases from J, the junction contained 3 bases not matched to a gene. This chain's CDR3 is CASSPPGQGNYGYTF. The CDR3 bases are TGTGCCAGCTCACCCCCGGGACAGGGGAACTATGGCTACACCTTC. The full variable domain, completed using reference TRBV18 and TRBJ1-2, is NAGVMQNPRHLVRRRGQEARLRCSPMKGHSHVYWYRQLPEEGLKFMVYLQKENIIDESGMPKERFSAEFPKEGPSILRIQQVVRGDSAAYFCASSPPGQGNYGYTFGSGTRLTVV.

The chain employs TRBV2 and TRBJ1-6, with 9 positions matching TRBD1. The CDR3 consists of 14 residues. V was pared by 4 bases and J by 10 bases, with 5 bases of the junction left unmatched. Germline CDR1 reads SNHLY; CDR2 reads FYNNEI. In nucleotides, the CDR3 is TGTGCCAGCAGTGGACAGGGGGTCGGATCACCCCTCCACTTT. Protein sequence: CASSGQGVGSPLHF.

A note on this clone: Other DNA sequences in this sample translate to the same CDR3. The CDR3 region is CASSSPGQGNTEAFF. The CDR3, as DNA: TGTGCCAGCAGTTCACCGGGACAGGGGAACACTGAAGCTTTCTTT. The V gene is TRBV27, the J gene TRBJ1-1; 9 bases align to TRBD1. V dropped 4 bases and J dropped 1; count of bases not matched to a gene: 4. Germline V gene data show CDR1 as MNHEY and CDR2 as SMNVEV (reference sequence). The length of the CDR3 is 15 residues.